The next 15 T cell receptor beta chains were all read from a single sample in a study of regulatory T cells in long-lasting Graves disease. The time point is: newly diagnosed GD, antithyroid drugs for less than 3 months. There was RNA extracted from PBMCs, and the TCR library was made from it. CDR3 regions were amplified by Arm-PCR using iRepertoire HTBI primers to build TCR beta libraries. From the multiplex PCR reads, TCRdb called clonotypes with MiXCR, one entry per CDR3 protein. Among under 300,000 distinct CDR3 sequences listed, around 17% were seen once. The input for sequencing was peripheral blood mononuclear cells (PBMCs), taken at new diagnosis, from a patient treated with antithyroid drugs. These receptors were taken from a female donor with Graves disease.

The DNA for the CDR3 is TGTGCCAGCAGCGCGACAGGGATCCAATTTAATGAGCAGTTCTTC. Amino acids: CASSATGIQFNEQFF. The chain combines TRBV9 with TRBJ2-1; 7 bases are shared with TRBD1. This CDR3 region has 15 residues. Germline-derived CDR1 and CDR2 are SGDLS and YYNGEE. V was clipped by 3 bases and J by 7 bases; unmatched bases: 10.

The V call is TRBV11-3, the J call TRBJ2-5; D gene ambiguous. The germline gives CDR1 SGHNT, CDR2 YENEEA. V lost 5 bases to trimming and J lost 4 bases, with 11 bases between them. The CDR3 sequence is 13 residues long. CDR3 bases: TGTGCCAGCAGCCCCAGCTCCGGAGAGACCCAGTACTTC. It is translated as CASSPSSGETQYF.

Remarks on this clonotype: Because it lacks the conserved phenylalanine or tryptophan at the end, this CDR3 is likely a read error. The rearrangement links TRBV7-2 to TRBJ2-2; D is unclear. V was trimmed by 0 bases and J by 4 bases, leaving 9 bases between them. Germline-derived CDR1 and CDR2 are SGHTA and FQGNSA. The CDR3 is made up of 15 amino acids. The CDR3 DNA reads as TGTGCCAGCAGCTTAGCGCTAATCAGCACCGGGGAGCTGTTTGTT. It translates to CASSLALISTGELFV.

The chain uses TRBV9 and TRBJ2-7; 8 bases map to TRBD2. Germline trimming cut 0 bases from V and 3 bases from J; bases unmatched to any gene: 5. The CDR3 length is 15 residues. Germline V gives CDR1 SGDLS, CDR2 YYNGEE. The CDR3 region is CASSVAGGAIYEQYF. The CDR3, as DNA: TGTGCCAGCAGCGTAGCGGGGGGGGCTATCTACGAGCAGTACTTC.

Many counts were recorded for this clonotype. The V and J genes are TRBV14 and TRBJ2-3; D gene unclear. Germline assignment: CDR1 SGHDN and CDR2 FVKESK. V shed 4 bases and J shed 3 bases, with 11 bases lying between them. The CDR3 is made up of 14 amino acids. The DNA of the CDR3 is TGTGCCAGCAGCCCTAGGACCCGGACAGATACGCAGTATTTT. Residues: CASSPRTRTDTQYF. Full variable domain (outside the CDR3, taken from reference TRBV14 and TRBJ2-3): EAGVTQFPSHSVIEKGQTVTLRCDPISGHDNLYWYRRVMGKEIKFLLHFVKESKQDESGMPNNRFLAERTGGTYSTLKVQPAELEDSGVYFCASSPRTRTDTQYFGPGTRLTVL.

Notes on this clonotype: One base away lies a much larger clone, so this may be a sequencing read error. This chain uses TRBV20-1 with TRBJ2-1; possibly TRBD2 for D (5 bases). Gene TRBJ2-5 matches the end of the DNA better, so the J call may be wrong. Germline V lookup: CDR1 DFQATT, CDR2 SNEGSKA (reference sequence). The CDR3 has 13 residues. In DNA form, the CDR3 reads TGCAGTGCTCCGGGCTCTTGGGGAGAGATCCAGTACTTC. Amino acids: CSAPGSWGEIQYF.

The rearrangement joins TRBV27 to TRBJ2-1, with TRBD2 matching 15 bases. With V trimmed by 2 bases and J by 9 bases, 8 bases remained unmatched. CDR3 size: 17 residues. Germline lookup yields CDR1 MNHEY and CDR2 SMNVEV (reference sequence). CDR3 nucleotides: TGTGCCAGCAGTTTAAATTTGGGACTAGCGGGAGGTTTTGAGCAGTTCTTC. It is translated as CASSLNLGLAGGFEQFF.

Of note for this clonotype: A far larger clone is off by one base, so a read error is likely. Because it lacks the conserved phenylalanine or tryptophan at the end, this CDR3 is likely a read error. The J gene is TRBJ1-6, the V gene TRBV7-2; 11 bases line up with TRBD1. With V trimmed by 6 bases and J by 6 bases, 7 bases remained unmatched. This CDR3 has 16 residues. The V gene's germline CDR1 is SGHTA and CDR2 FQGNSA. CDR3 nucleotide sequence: TGTGCCAGCAGACCACAAGGGACAGGGGGTAATTCACCCCTCCACATT. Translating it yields CASRPQGTGGNSPLHI.

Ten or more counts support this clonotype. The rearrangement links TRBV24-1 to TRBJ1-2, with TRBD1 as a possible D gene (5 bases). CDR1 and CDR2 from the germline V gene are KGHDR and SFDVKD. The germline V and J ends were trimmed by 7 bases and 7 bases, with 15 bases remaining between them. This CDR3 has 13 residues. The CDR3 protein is CATSSGTAFGYTF. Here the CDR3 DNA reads TGTGCCACCAGCTCCGGGACCGCGTTTGGCTACACCTTC.

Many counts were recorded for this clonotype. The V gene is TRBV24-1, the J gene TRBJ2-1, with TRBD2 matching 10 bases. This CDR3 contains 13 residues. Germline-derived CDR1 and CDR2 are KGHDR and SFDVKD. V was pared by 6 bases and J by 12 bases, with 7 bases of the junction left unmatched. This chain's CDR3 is CATSLAGAPRQFF. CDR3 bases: TGTGCCACCAGTCTAGCGGGGGCTCCAAGGCAGTTCTTC.

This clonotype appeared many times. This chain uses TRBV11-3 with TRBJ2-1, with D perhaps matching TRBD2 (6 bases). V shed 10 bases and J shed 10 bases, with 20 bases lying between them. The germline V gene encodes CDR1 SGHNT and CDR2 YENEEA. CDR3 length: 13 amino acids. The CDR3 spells CAISGPGGVEQFF. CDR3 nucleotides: TGTGCCATTAGCGGCCCCGGGGGTGTCGAGCAGTTCTTC.

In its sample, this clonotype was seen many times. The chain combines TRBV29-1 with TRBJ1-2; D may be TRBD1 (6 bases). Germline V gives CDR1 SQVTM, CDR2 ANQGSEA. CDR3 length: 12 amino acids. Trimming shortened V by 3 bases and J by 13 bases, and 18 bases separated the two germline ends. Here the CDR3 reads CSVEDSGIFFTF. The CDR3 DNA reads TGCAGCGTTGAGGACAGCGGGATTTTCTTCACCTTC.

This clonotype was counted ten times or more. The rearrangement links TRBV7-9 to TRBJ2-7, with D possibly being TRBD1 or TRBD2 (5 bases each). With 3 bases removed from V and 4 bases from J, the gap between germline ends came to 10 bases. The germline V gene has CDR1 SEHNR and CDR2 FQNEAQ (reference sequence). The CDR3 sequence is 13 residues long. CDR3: CASSFAGTYEQYF. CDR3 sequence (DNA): TGTGCCAGCAGCTTCGCCGGGACGTACGAGCAGTACTTC.

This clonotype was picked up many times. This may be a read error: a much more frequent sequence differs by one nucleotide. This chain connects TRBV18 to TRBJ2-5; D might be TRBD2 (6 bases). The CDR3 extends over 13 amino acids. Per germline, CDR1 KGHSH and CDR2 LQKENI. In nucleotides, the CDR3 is TGTGCCGGCTCGCGGGACTCGGAGGGGACCCAGTACTTC. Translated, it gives CAGSRDSEGTQYF.

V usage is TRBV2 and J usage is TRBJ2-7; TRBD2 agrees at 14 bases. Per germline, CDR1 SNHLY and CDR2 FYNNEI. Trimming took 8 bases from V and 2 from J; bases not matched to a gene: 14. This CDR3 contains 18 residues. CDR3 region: CASPRGTSGSERAYEQYF. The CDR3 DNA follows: TGTGCCAGCCCAAGGGGGACTAGCGGGAGCGAGAGAGCCTACGAGCAGTACTTC.